This T cell receptor beta chain derives from a study of CD8 T cells in Susac syndrome. The germline V gene has CDR1 KGHDR and CDR2 SFDVKD. The CDR3 contains 16 residues. Study results and caveats: TCR sequencing and HLA analysis covered a relatively small number of individuals.

It was with random hexamers that roughly 0.5 to 1 ug RNA was reverse transcribed. TCRdb re-derived calls from the immunoSEQ multiplex PCR reads in MiXCR, one entry per CDR3 protein. The sample gives 150,000 to 200,000 distinct CDR3 sequences, about 95% of which show up once; 0.1% is in the top ten. Concerning this clonotype: Its antigen is as yet unknown.

Sequencing of TCR beta was carried out in blood CD8+ and CD4+ T cells. Controls comprised healthy donors matched for age and sex. Negative isolation was applied to CD8+ and CD4+ T cells, and FACS enrichment was applied to TEMRA cells. The chain couples TRBV24-1 to TRBJ2-7; TRBD2 agrees at 8 bases. Sample: CD4+ T cells from PBMCs. This clonotype was sampled from a human donor in good health. This chain's CDR3 is CASRGGRREYAYEQYF. Written as DNA, the CDR3 is TGTGCTTCCCGAGGCGGGAGGCGGGAGTATGCCTACGAGCAGTACTTC.